Listed below are T cell receptor beta chains from one sample, sequenced in a study of T cells in Graves' hyperthyroidism and ophthalmopathy. TCRdb re-analysed the multiplex PCR reads in MiXCR, keeping a single row per CDR3 protein. Of approximately 640,000 distinct CDR3 sequences listed, 45% are singletons. Input material: peripheral blood or thyroid tissue (not recorded which). The source is an adult man with Graves' disease, either hyperthyroidism or ophthalmopathy (not recorded which). Both conserved end residues are part of each CDR3. D genes are given only for firm matches. Size is stated for part of the rows, as once, few or many counts, or as a class when the clone is expanded.

>TRBD1|TRBJ1-2|.|TRBV29-1
TGCAGCGTTCGCCGGGACAGGGAACTGTTGAGCTATGGCTACACCTTC
CSVRRDRELLSYGYTF
>.|TRBJ2-7|few|TRBV7-9
TGTGCCAGCAGCCACGCCCGGTCAGGTACACCTCTAGGCTCCTACGAGCAGTACTTC
CASSHARSGTPLGSYEQYF
>.|TRBJ1-1|once|TRBV7-9
TGTGCCTGGAGTCAGGGGTGGACTGAAGCTTTCTTT
CAWSQGWTEAFF
>.|TRBJ2-7|.|TRBV12-3/TRBV12-4
TGTGCCAGCACCCAAGTTACGCTTTCCCACGAGCAGTACTTC
CASTQVTLSHEQYF
>.|TRBJ2-5|few|TRBV6-9
TGTGCCAGCAGTGATATGGGGGTAGAGACCCAGTACTTC
CASSDMGVETQYF
>.|TRBJ1-5|many|TRBV2
TGTGCCAGCAGTGAAGGAGTCGGAGATCAGCCCCAGCATTTT
CASSEGVGDQPQHF
>.|TRBJ1-5|.|TRBV15
TGTGCCACCAGCAGAGATCGGGGGGTATCCAATCAGCCCCAGCATTTT
CATSRDRGVSNQPQHF
>TRBD1|TRBJ1-2|.|TRBV9
TGTGCCAGCGAGGGACAGGGGAACGGCTACACCTTC
CASEGQGNGYTF
>.|TRBJ1-1|many|TRBV2
TGTGCCAGCAGTGTTAGGAAAGGGAGCACTGAAGCTTTCTTT
CASSVRKGSTEAFF
>.|TRBJ2-7|.|TRBV29-1
TGCAGCGTATATTCAGGGCCCAGCTCCTACGAGCAGTACTTC
CSVYSGPSSYEQYF
>.|TRBJ2-5|many|TRBV10-3
TGTGCCATCAGTGATTTGCTGGGTCTAATTGGAGAGACCCAGTACTTC
CAISDLLGLIGETQYF
>TRBD1|TRBJ1-3|few|TRBV6-5
TGTGCCAGCAACCGACAGGGTTTTGGAAACACCATATATTTT
CASNRQGFGNTIYF
>TRBD2|TRBJ2-7|.|TRBV12-3/TRBV12-4
TGTGCCAGCAGTTTTCGTCTAGCGGGGGGTCTAGGGGAGCAGTACTTC
CASSFRLAGGLGEQYF
>.|TRBJ2-7|.|TRBV20-1
TGCAGTGCTAGGGGGGGGGCAAAGGGGAGTTACGAGCAGTACTTC
CSARGGAKGSYEQYF
>TRBD1|TRBJ2-7|.|TRBV29-1
TGCAGCGTTGAAGCAGGGGACAGACCAAAGAACTCCTACGAGCAGTACTTC
CSVEAGDRPKNSYEQYF
>.|TRBJ1-2|once|TRBV15
TGTGCCACCAGCAGAGCAATAACTCGCCTCGGCTACACCTTC
CATSRAITRLGYTF
>TRBD1|TRBJ1-2|.|TRBV10-2
TGTGCCAGCAGCCAACGGCAGGGGGCCGGAGGCTACACCTTC
CASSQRQGAGGYTF
>.|TRBJ1-1|few|TRBV7-9
TGTGCCAGCAGCGCTCGACAGGTCGCTGAAGCTTTCTTT
CASSARQVAEAFF
>.|TRBJ1-1|few|TRBV2
TGTGCCAGCAGCTTCGGGGGGCGTGACACTGAAGCTTTCTTT
CASSFGGRDTEAFF
>TRBD1|TRBJ1-2|.|TRBV10-3
TGTGCCATCAGTGAGTCGTGGACAGGAAACTATGGCTACACCTTC
CAISESWTGNYGYTF
>.|TRBJ1-1|.|TRBV9
TGTGCCAGCAGCTATGGGGAGGGGTACACTGAAGCTTTCTTT
CASSYGEGYTEAFF
>TRBD1|TRBJ2-7|many|TRBV7-8
TGTGCCAGCAGCTTAGAGGACAGGGGTACCTACGAGCAGTACTTC
CASSLEDRGTYEQYF
>.|TRBJ1-2|few|TRBV5-1
TGCGCCAGCAGCTCGACCGTCCTCCGTGGCTACACCTTC
CASSSTVLRGYTF
>.|TRBJ1-6|.|TRBV25-1
TGTGCCAGCAGCTTGTCCCTCGCAGGGGTTAATTCACCCCTCCACTTT
CASSLSLAGVNSPLHF
>TRBD1|TRBJ2-7|.|TRBV7-9
TGTGCCAGCAGCGACGCCGGGACAGGTATCCCCTACGAGCAGTACTTC
CASSDAGTGIPYEQYF
>.|TRBJ2-7|.|TRBV12-3/TRBV12-4
TGTGCCAGCAGTTTAGGCAGGGTCGCCTACGAGCAGTACTTC
CASSLGRVAYEQYF
>TRBD1|TRBJ2-2|.|TRBV20-1
TGCAGTGCTAGAGTATCGACAGGGATTAAGGAGCTGTTTTTT
CSARVSTGIKELFF
>TRBD1|TRBJ1-2|.|TRBV7-8
TGTGCCAGCAGCAATTCAGGGGGCTATGGCTACACCTTC
CASSNSGGYGYTF